The T cell receptor beta chain described here comes from a study of early T cells in non-severe SARS-CoV-2 infection (dated by TCRdb to the early 2020s). Broadly, across the study: TCR sequencing used bulk RNA from unsorted whole blood, so alpha and beta chains could not be paired. The paper as a whole reports these results and caveats: VDJdb matching was skewed toward anti-spike CD8 responses and likely underestimated virus-specific expansions by missing private and CD4 specificities.

At least ten counts were recorded for this clonotype. What antigen it recognizes has not been identified. No base quality values were provided; no much bigger clone lies one nucleotide off. Receptor amplification or capture employed 5' RACE. Instrument on record: NextSeq 500. The TCR library protocol attached unique molecular identifiers to individual cDNA molecules to correct for sequencing error and PCR bias. Both TCR alpha and beta chains were sequenced, and tight co-correlation was observed between alpha and beta sequence abundances in each sample. Under the source paper's analysis protocol: Decombinator V4 was used to annotate TCR sequences for V gene, J gene and CDR3. Expanded TCRs were defined as changing significantly between any two time points under a Poisson model with p below 0.0001. TCR abundances were normalised to the total number of TCRs sequenced per sample and expressed as counts per million. TRAV1-2 paired with TRAJ12, TRAJ20 or TRAJ33 defined MAIT TCRs, while TRAV10 paired with TRAJ18 defined iNKT TCRs. A search of VDJdb, accessed on 1 November 2021, was run for TCRs annotated to CMV, EBV and SARS-CoV-2, with TCRs annotated for multiple antigens excluded. The public reads were reanalyzed by TCRdb: fastp trimming at Q25, MiXCR alignment, in-frame beta chains only. Merged by CDR3 protein, the rows form single entries marked with the most common genes and DNA. In this record, the V and J calls reflect TCRdb's handling and not the investigators' own analysis. The sample table contains some 82,000 distinct CDR3 sequences; only one count was recorded for 5% to 7% of them. The top ten clones comprise just under 8% of the sample.

The study was a case-control design nested within a healthcare worker cohort in London, UK, with weekly nasopharyngeal swab PCR tests and blood sampling. Healthcare workers were recruited between 23 and 31 March 2020, during the week of the UK lockdown, and were followed weekly for up to about 15 weeks. The CDR3 measures 13 amino acids from cysteine to phenylalanine. Kept here is only the CDR3 DNA, which spans 39 bases and is read in frame from base 1. V and J are trimmed by 7 bases and 5 bases, and the gene matches miss 7 bases of the junction. As encoded in the germline V gene, CDR1 is SQVTM while CDR2 is ANQGSEA.

The rearrangement joined TRBV29-1 to TRBJ2-2, and 7 junctional nucleotides match TRBD2. This sequence was found in an adult who was a healthcare worker with PCR-confirmed SARS-CoV-2 infection or an uninfected control (not recorded which). Sequencing used whole blood. The CDR3 reads as follows: CSASIGRTGELFF. The nucleotides are TGCAGCGCCAGCATCGGGAGGACCGGGGAGCTGTTTTTT.